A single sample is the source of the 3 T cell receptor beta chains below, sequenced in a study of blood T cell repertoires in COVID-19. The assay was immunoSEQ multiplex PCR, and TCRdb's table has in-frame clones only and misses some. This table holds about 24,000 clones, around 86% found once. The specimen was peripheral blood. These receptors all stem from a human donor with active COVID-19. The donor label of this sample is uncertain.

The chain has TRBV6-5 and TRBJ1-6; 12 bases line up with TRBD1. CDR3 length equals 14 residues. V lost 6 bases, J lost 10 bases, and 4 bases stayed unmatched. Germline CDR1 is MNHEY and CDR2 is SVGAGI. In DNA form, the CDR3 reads TGTGCCAGCAGCAGGGGGACAGGGGGCTCACCCCTCCACTTT. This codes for CASSRGTGGSPLHF.

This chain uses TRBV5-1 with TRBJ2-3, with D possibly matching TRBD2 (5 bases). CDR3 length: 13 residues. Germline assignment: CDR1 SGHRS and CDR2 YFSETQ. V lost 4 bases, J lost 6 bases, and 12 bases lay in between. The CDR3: CASSPPWRDTQYF. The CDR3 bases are TGCGCCAGCAGCCCTCCGTGGAGGGATACGCAGTATTTT.

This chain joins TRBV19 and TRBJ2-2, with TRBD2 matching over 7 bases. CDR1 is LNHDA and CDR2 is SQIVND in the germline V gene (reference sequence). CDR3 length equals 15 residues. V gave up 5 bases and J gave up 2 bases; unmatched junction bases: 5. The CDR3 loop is CASSPGLGNTGELFF. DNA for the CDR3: TGTGCCAGTAGTCCCGGACTAGGAAACACCGGGGAGCTGTTTTTT.